This is a list of T cell receptor beta chains from one sample in a study of identical twins. TCRdb re-derived calls from the 5' RACE reads in MiXCR, one entry per CDR3 protein. Among more than 250,000 distinct CDR3 sequences listed, less than 9% were seen once. This sample was also put to use in a study of yellow fever vaccine responses in identical twins.

Sequenced material: memory (CD45RO+) T cells sorted from blood. Receptors originate from a woman aged 18-29 years in good health. Each CDR3 is given with its conserved first and last residue. A D gene is named only where the DNA matches it firmly. A clone size is listed for some rows: how often the clone was seen (once, few, many), or a class if it is expanded.

TRBJ1-1 NA TRBV7-9 NA CASSLRAEAFF TGTGCCAGCAGCTTAAGGGCTGAAGCTTTCTTT
TRBJ2-5 TRBD2 TRBV5-5 many CASSLTAGAETQYF TGTGCCAGCAGCCTAACAGCGGGAGCGGAGACCCAGTACTTC
TRBJ2-7 TRBD2 TRBV20-1 NA CCALWIGVSLADSYEQYF TGCTGCGCTCTATGGATCGGGGTATCGCTAGCGGACTCCTACGAGCAGTACTTC
TRBJ2-1 NA TRBV7-3 NA CASSPQDKYNEQFF TGTGCCAGCAGCCCTCAGGACAAATACAATGAGCAGTTCTTC
TRBJ2-7 NA TRBV19 few CASKSKSSYEQYF TGTGCCAGTAAGTCCAAGAGCTCCTACGAGCAGTACTTC
TRBJ1-4 NA TRBV5-6 many CASSLGGVNPLFF TGTGCCAGCAGCTTGGGAGGAGTCAACCCCCTGTTTTTT
TRBJ2-1 NA TRBV7-7 NA CASSLLSNEQFF TGTGCCAGCAGCTTGCTTTCCAATGAGCAGTTCTTC
TRBJ2-2 NA TRBV15 many CATSTKNTGELFF TGTGCCACCAGCACCAAAAACACCGGGGAGCTGTTTTTT
TRBJ2-7 TRBD1 TRBV6-5 NA CASSWQGARNEQYF TGTGCCAGCAGTTGGCAGGGGGCGCGAAACGAGCAGTACTTC
TRBJ1-1 NA TRBV5-1 many CASSFTVTGNEAFF TGCGCCAGCAGCTTCACAGTGACGGGGAATGAAGCTTTCTTT
TRBJ1-1 NA TRBV20-1 NA CRGRDGSLEAFF TGCAGGGGCCGGGACGGATCTCTTGAAGCTTTCTTT
TRBJ2-2 NA TRBV2 many CASNGRANTGELFF TGTGCCAGCAATGGACGGGCGAACACCGGGGAGCTGTTTTTT
TRBJ2-1 NA TRBV24-1 many CATSEKDVTGKQFF TGTGCCACCAGTGAGAAGGACGTGACTGGGAAGCAGTTCTTC
TRBJ2-2 TRBD2 TRBV12-3/TRBV12-4 few CASRIAGNTGELFF TGTGCCAGCAGGATAGCGGGAAACACCGGGGAGCTGTTTTTT
TRBJ1-5 TRBD1 TRBV5-5 few CASSWVGQGVQPQHF TGTGCCAGCAGCTGGGTCGGACAGGGGGTTCAGCCCCAGCATTTT
TRBJ1-1 NA TRBV12-3/TRBV12-4 NA CASSLSRGLGTEAFF TGTGCCAGCAGTTTAAGTAGGGGATTGGGGACTGAAGCTTTCTTT
TRBJ1-2 NA TRBV20-1 few CSARDETPNGYTF TGCAGTGCTAGAGATGAGACACCAAATGGCTACACCTTC
TRBJ1-2 NA TRBV28 many CASRLGQQGGYTF TGTGCCAGCAGGCTCGGTCAACAGGGAGGCTACACCTTC
TRBJ1-5 NA TRBV20-1 many CSASPDSSHQPQHF TGCAGTGCTAGCCCCGACAGTAGCCATCAGCCCCAGCATTTT
TRBJ2-3 NA TRBV28 many CASSLSPHTDTQYF TGTGCCAGCAGTTTATCCCCCCACACAGATACGCAGTATTTT
TRBJ1-4 NA TRBV7-6 many CASSLFRNNEKLFF TGTGCCAGCAGCTTATTTAGGAATAATGAAAAACTGTTTTTT
TRBJ1-3 TRBD1 TRBV28 few CASSLWTGVGNTIYF TGTGCCAGCAGTTTATGGACAGGGGTGGGAAACACCATATATTTT
TRBJ2-5 NA TRBV19 NA CATSRAGGETQYF TGTGCCACCTCCCGGGCAGGAGGAGAGACCCAGTACTTC
TRBJ2-7 NA TRBV5-6 few CASSPDSSYEQYF TGTGCCAGCAGCCCGGACTCGTCCTACGAGCAGTACTTC
TRBJ2-3 NA TRBV29-1 many CSGKQSTDTQYF TGCAGCGGCAAGCAGAGTACAGATACGCAGTATTTT
TRBJ2-7 NA TRBV25-1 NA CASSDSIVYEQYF TGTGCCAGCAGCGATAGTATAGTCTACGAGCAGTACTTC
TRBJ2-7 NA TRBV12-5 few CASGLERSNTHF TGTGCTAGTGGTTTGGAGCGGTCTAACACCCACTTC
TRBJ2-7 TRBD1 TRBV14 many CASSYGTGAYEQYF TGTGCCAGCAGCTACGGGACAGGAGCCTACGAGCAGTACTTC
TRBJ2-7 NA TRBV7-9 few CASSFGGRGYEQYF TGTGCCAGCAGCTTCGGAGGGAGGGGGTACGAGCAGTACTTC
TRBJ2-7 TRBD2 TRBV29-1 NA CSVATSGATVSYEQYF TGCAGCGTTGCCACTAGCGGGGCTACAGTCTCCTACGAGCAGTACTTC
TRBJ2-5 NA TRBV29-1 many CSVGVHLLETQYF TGCAGCGTTGGGGTACACCTCCTCGAGACCCAGTACTTC
TRBJ2-1 NA TRBV29-1 many CSGEASYNEQFF TGCAGCGGGGAGGCGAGCTACAATGAGCAGTTCTTC
TRBJ2-1 TRBD1 TRBV11-2 NA CASSLGGGTGVAEQFF TGTGCCAGCAGCTTAGGGGGGGGGACAGGGGTTGCTGAGCAGTTCTTC
TRBJ2-2 TRBD2 TRBV7-9 many CASSPLAGLNTGELFF TGTGCCAGCAGCCCCCTAGCGGGCCTGAACACCGGGGAGCTGTTTTTT
TRBJ2-1 TRBD2 TRBV20-1 many CSAGGELAGVNEQFF TGCAGTGCTGGGGGGGAGCTAGCGGGGGTCAATGAGCAGTTCTTC
TRBJ2-4 NA TRBV5-1 NA CASSLKVGPLAKNIQYF TGCGCCAGCAGCTTGAAGGTGGGGCCATTAGCCAAAAACATTCAGTACTTC
TRBJ2-1 NA TRBV11-3 few CASSPSGLNNEQFF TGTGCCAGCAGCCCGTCGGGACTCAACAATGAGCAGTTCTTC
TRBJ2-2 TRBD2 TRBV29-1 many CSVLAGGAGELFF TGCAGCGTTCTAGCGGGAGGGGCCGGGGAGCTGTTTTTT
TRBJ2-3 TRBD1 TRBV7-8 NA CASSLADRGDTQYF TGTGCCAGCAGCTTAGCGGACAGGGGAGATACGCAGTATTTT
TRBJ2-4 TRBD2 TRBV5-6 few CASSFRTSGSLAKNIQYF TGTGCCAGCAGCTTCCGGACTAGCGGGTCCCTAGCCAAAAACATTCAGTACTTC
TRBJ2-5 NA TRBV24-1 many CATSDRTIRGLQETQYF TGTGCCACCAGTGATCGCACAATCAGGGGTCTTCAAGAGACCCAGTACTTC
TRBJ1-1 NA TRBV7-8 many CASSTLPVMNTEAFF TGTGCCAGCAGCACCCTGCCCGTGATGAACACTGAAGCTTTCTTT
TRBJ2-7 NA TRBV7-4 many CASSLSGPQMSSYEQYF TGTGCCAGCAGCTTATCGGGCCCGCAGATGAGCTCCTACGAGCAGTACTTC
TRBJ2-1 NA TRBV10-3 many CAISERASSYNEQFF TGTGCCATCAGTGAGCGGGCGAGCTCCTACAATGAGCAGTTCTTC
TRBJ2-4 TRBD2 TRBV19 NA CATSRGGKNIQYF TGTGCCACCTCGCGGGGGGGCAAAAACATTCAGTACTTC
TRBJ2-3 NA TRBV9 NA CASSPLVGGTGSTDTQYF TGTGCCAGCAGCCCCTTGGTTGGGGGGACGGGAAGCACAGATACGCAGTATTTT
TRBJ2-5 NA TRBV15 NA CATTRGGGGLRETQYF TGTGCCACCACCCGAGGGGGCGGGGGGTTAAGAGAGACCCAGTACTTC
TRBJ1-1 NA TRBV2 NA CASSEALSQKNTEAFF TGTGCCAGCAGTGAAGCGCTGTCGCAGAAGAACACTGAAGCTTTCTTT
TRBJ2-4 NA TRBV11-2 many CASSLISKNIQYF TGTGCCAGCAGTTTAATCTCCAAAAACATTCAGTACTTC
TRBJ1-2 NA TRBV25-1 many CASSHPGIYGYTF TGTGCCAGCAGCCACCCAGGGATCTATGGCTACACCTTC
TRBJ1-1 TRBD1 TRBV2 once CASRMGTEEAFF TGTGCCAGCAGAATGGGGACAGAAGAAGCTTTCTTT